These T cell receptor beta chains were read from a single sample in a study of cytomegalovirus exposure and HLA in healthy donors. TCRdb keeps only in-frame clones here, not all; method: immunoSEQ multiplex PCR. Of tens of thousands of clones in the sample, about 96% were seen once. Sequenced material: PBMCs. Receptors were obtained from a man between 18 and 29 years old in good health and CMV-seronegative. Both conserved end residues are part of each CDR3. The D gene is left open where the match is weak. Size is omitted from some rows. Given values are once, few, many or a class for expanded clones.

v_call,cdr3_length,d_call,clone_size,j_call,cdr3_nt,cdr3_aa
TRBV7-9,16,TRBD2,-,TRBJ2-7,TGTGCCAGCAGCTCCCGGACTAGCGGGAGTTCCTACGAGCAGTACTTC,CASSSRTSGSSYEQYF
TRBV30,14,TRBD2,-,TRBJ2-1,TGTGCCTGGAGTACGGGGACTAGCAACAATGAGCAGTTCTTC,CAWSTGTSNNEQFF
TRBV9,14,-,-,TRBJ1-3,TGTGCCAGCAGAGGAGCAGGGTCTGGAAACACCATATATTTT,CASRGAGSGNTIYF
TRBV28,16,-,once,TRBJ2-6,TGTGCCAGCAGTTTAGGCCACAGGGTTGGGGCCAACGTCCTGACTTTC,CASSLGHRVGANVLTF
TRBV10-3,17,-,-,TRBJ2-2,TGTGCCATCAGTGAGTCGGCGGCCGCATATGGAACCGGGGAGCTGTTTTTT,CAISESAAAYGTGELFF
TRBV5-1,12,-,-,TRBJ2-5,TGCGCCAGCAGCTTGACTCAAGAGACCCAGTACTTC,CASSLTQETQYF
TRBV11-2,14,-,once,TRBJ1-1,TGTGCCAGCAGCTCAACTGACAGGAACACTGAAGCTTTCTTT,CASSSTDRNTEAFF
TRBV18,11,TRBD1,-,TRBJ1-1,TGTGCCAGCTCACCGACAGGGGTGGCTTTCTTT,CASSPTGVAFF
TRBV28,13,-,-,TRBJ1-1,TGTGCCAGCAGTCCCTCAGGACAGATTGAAGCTTTCTTT,CASSPSGQIEAFF
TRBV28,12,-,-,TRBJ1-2,TGTGCCAGCAGTTTCGGGAGCTATGGCTACACCTTC,CASSFGSYGYTF
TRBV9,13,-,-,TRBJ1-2,TGTGCCAGCAGCGCAAGACTTAGAGACGGCTACACCTTC,CASSARLRDGYTF
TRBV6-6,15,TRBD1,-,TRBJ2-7,TGTGCCAGCATACAAGGACAGGGCGGACCCTACGAGCAGTACTTC,CASIQGQGGPYEQYF
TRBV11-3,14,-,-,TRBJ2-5,TGTGCCAGCAGCTTCACAACAGACCAAGAGACCCAGTACTTC,CASSFTTDQETQYF
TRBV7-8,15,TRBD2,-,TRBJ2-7,TGTGCCAGCAGCCTTAGGACTAGCGCGGCCTACGAGCAGTACTTC,CASSLRTSAAYEQYF
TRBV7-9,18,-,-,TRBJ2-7,TGTGCCAGCAGCCCACAGCCCCCCTCGCTCGGGAAGCGATACGAGCAGTACTTC,CASSPQPPSLGKRYEQYF
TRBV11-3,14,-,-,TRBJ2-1,TGTGCCAGCAGGGGAGGGGGGCGCTTAAATGAGCAGTTCTTC,CASRGGGRLNEQFF
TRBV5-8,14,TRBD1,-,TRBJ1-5,TGTGCCAGCAGCTTTGGACAGGGCGGTCAGCCCCAGCATTTT,CASSFGQGGQPQHF
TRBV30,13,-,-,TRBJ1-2,TGTGCCTGGAGTGTTCAGACTAACTATGGCTACACCTTC,CAWSVQTNYGYTF
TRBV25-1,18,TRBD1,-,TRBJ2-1,TGTGCCAGCAGTGTGGACAGGGGGCGGCTAGCGGGACACAATGAGCAGTTCTTC,CASSVDRGRLAGHNEQFF
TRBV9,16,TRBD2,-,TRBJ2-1,TGTGCCAGCAGCTTAACGGGACTAGCGGCTTACAATGAGCAGTTCTTC,CASSLTGLAAYNEQFF
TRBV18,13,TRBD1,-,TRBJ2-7,TGTGCCAGCTCACCGACAGGGATTGGCGAGCAGTACTTC,CASSPTGIGEQYF
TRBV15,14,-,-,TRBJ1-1,TGTGCCACCAGCAGAGAACGGGAAAACACTGAAGCTTTCTTT,CATSRERENTEAFF
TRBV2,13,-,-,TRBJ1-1,TGTGCCAGCGTTCGACAGTTGAACACTGAAGCTTTCTTT,CASVRQLNTEAFF
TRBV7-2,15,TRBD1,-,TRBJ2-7,TGTGCCAGCAGCTTAGAGACAGGGTACCGGTCCGAGCAGTACTTC,CASSLETGYRSEQYF
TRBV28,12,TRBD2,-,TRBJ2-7,TGTGCCAGCAGTTCCGGGGGGGTTGAGCAGTACTTC,CASSSGGVEQYF
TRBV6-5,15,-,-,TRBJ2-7,TGTGCCAGCAGTTACGTCGGCGGAACCGCCTACGAGCAGTACTTC,CASSYVGGTAYEQYF
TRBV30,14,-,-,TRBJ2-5,TGTGCCTGGAACCTGGCCAGGCCGGGGGAGACCCAGTACTTC,CAWNLARPGETQYF
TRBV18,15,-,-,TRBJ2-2,TGTGCCAGCTCACCCTCCGGCGAGGGGGCCGGGGAGCTGTTTTTT,CASSPSGEGAGELFF
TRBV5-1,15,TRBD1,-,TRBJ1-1,TGCGCCAGCAGCTTGGTGTCAGGGGGGAACACTGAAGCTTTCTTT,CASSLVSGGNTEAFF
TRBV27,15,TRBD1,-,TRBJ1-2,TGTGCCAGCAGTCGAAGGGGCAGGGGGGACTATGGCTACACCTTC,CASSRRGRGDYGYTF
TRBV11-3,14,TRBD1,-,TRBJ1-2,TGTGCCAGCAGGCCGGGACAGGGTGACTATGGCTACACCTTC,CASRPGQGDYGYTF
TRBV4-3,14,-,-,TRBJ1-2,TGCGCCAGCAGCCAAGATCGAGGGTATCTATTGGGCACCTTC,CASSQDRGYLLGTF
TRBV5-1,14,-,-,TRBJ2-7,TGCGCCAGCAAACCCGGCGCTAGCGTTTACGAGCAGTACTTC,CASKPGASVYEQYF
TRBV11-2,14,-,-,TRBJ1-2,TGTGCCAGCAGCATAGTACAGGGTGGAAATGGCTACACCTTC,CASSIVQGGNGYTF
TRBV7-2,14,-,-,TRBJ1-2,TGTGCCAGCAGTAAACCTCAGGGATACTATGGCTACACCTTC,CASSKPQGYYGYTF
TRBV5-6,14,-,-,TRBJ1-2,TGTGCCAGCAGCTTGGCCGGGGGGCCGGGAGGCTACACCTTC,CASSLAGGPGGYTF
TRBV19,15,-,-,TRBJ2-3,TGTGCCAGTAGTACGGGACTTACCCCATCAGATACGCAGTATTTT,CASSTGLTPSDTQYF
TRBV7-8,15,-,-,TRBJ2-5,TGTGCCAGCAGCTTGAGCGCTGGGACTGCCGAGACCCAGTACTTC,CASSLSAGTAETQYF
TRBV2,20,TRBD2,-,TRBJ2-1,TGTGCCAGCAGTGATCGGCTGACTAGCGGGACCAATAGCCTCTACAATGAGCAGTTCTTC,CASSDRLTSGTNSLYNEQFF
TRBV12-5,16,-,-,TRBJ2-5,TGTGCTAGTGGTTTACCCCGGGGGGCTAGGCAAGAGACCCAGTACTTC,CASGLPRGARQETQYF
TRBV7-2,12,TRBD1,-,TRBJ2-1,TGTGCCAGCAGCCAACAGGGGGTTGAGCAGTTCTTC,CASSQQGVEQFF
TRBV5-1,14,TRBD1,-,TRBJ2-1,TGCGCCAGCAGCTTGAGTCAGGGGGCAGGTGAGCAGTTCTTC,CASSLSQGAGEQFF
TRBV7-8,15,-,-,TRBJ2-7,TGTGCCAGCAGCCCGGGGAGACTAGAGGCCTACGAGCAGTACTTC,CASSPGRLEAYEQYF
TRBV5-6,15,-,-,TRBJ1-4,TGTGCCAGCAGCTTGCAGGGTCCCACTAATGAAAAACTGTTTTTT,CASSLQGPTNEKLFF
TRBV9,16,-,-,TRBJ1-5,TGTGCCAGCAGCGTAGACGTCAGGGTTGTCAATCAGCCCCAGCATTTT,CASSVDVRVVNQPQHF
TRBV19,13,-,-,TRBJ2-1,TGTGCCAGTAGTATAGCCAGTAACAATGAGCAGTTCTTC,CASSIASNNEQFF
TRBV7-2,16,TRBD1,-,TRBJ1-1,TGTGCCAGCAGCTTGCGACAGGGAACCATGAACACTGAAGCTTTCTTT,CASSLRQGTMNTEAFF
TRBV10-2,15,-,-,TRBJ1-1,TGCGCCAGCAGTGAGTCTGTTTCCGTAAACACTGAAGCTTTCTTT,CASSESVSVNTEAFF
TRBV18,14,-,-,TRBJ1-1,TGTGCCAGCTTAATACTCCAGGGTTATACTGAAGCTTTCTTT,CASLILQGYTEAFF
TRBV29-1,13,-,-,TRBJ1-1,TGCAGCGTGAGGGGGGGTGGAAACACTGAAGCTTTCTTT,CSVRGGGNTEAFF
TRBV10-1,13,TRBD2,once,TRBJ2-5,TGCCGACACCGGGCTAGCGGCAAAGAGACCCAGTACTTC,CRHRASGKETQYF
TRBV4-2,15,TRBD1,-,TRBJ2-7,TGTGCCAGCAGCATCCGACAGGGTGCGGCCTACGAGCAGTACTTC,CASSIRQGAAYEQYF
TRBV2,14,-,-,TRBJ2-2,TGTGCCAGCAGTGCCAGGGTAACGACCGGGGAGCTGTTTTTT,CASSARVTTGELFF
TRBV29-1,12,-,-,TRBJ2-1,TGCAGAACTGGGACTCAAGAGAATGAGCAGTTCTTC,CRTGTQENEQFF
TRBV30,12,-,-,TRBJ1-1,TGTGCCTGGAGTTGGGGGGACACTGAAGCTTTCTTT,CAWSWGDTEAFF
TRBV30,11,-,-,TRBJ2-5,TGTGCCTGGAGTGGGGAGAAGACCCAGTACTTC,CAWSGEKTQYF
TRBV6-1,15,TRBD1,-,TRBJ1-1,TGTGCCAGCATAACCGGGACAGGGGCAAACACTGAAGCTTTCTTT,CASITGTGANTEAFF
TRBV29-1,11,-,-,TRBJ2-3,TGCAGCGGGAGCGGGTCAGATACGCAGTATTTT,CSGSGSDTQYF
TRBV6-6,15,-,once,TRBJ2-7,TGTGCCAGCAGTTACCGGGTCGGGGGTACCTACGAGCAGTACTTC,CASSYRVGGTYEQYF